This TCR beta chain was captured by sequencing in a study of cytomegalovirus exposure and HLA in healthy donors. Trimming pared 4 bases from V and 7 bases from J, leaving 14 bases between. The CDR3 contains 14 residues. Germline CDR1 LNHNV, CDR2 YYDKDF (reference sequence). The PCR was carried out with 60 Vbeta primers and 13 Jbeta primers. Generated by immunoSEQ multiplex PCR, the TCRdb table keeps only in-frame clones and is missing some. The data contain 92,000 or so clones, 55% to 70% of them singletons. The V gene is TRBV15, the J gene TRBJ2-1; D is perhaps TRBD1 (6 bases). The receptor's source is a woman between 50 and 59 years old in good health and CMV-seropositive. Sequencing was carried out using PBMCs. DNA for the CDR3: TGTGCCACCAGCACGACAGGAGAGGTAAATGAGCAGTTCTTC. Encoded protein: CATSTTGEVNEQFF.